This is a list of T cell receptor beta chains from one sample in a study of T cell clonotyping in hematopoietic cell transplantation. The repertoire was sequenced with immunoSEQ multiplex PCR; TCRdb's copy has only in-frame clones and lacks some. Of some 30,000 clones in the sample, around 80% were seen once. This material consisted of peripheral blood mononuclear cells, taken before stem cell transplant. Receptors were obtained from a woman between 25 and 40 years old with chronic myeloid leukemia. Some clones in this sample may be carry-over from other donors' samples. Each CDR3 is given with its conserved first and last residue. A D gene is named only where the DNA matches it firmly. Rows may omit the clone size; those that give it use once, few, many or a size class.

CDR3 protein,CDR3 DNA,J gene,clone size,D gene,V gene
CASSKLHAETQYF,TGCGCCAGCAGCAAATTGCATGCCGAGACCCAGTACTTC,TRBJ2-5,.,.,TRBV5-1
CAWSVDRSSFSGNTIYF,TGTGCCTGGAGCGTGGACAGGTCATCCTTCTCTGGAAACACCATATATTTT,TRBJ1-3,.,TRBD1,TRBV30
CASSSLFVGGYTF,TGTGCCAGCAGCTCTCTCTTTGTGGGTGGCTACACCTTC,TRBJ1-2,.,.,TRBV7-6
CASSPRGLDTQYF,TGTGCCAGCAGCCCCCGGGGGCTCGATACGCAGTATTTT,TRBJ2-3,.,.,TRBV4-2
CAWNTANWGTEAFF,TGTGCCTGGAACACAGCGAATTGGGGCACTGAAGCTTTCTTT,TRBJ1-1,.,.,TRBV30
CASSSLDRIRNQPQHF,TGTGCCAGCAGTTCTTTAGACAGAATACGCAATCAGCCCCAGCATTTT,TRBJ1-5,.,.,TRBV27
CASSPDSYSPLHF,TGTGCCAGCAGCCCGGACAGTTATTCACCCCTCCACTTT,TRBJ1-6,.,.,TRBV11-2
CASSVESLAGVEQYF,TGTGCCAGCAGCGTAGAATCTCTAGCGGGGGTCGAGCAGTATTTT,TRBJ2-3,.,TRBD2,TRBV9
CAWGTGPGYTF,TGTGCCTGGGGGACAGGGCCTGGCTACACCTTC,TRBJ1-2,.,TRBD1,TRBV30
CASSYENRAGNTIYF,TGTGCCAGCAGTTACGAAAACAGGGCTGGAAACACCATATATTTT,TRBJ1-3,.,.,TRBV6-5
CASSLGLVGEQYF,TGTGCCAGCAGCTTAGGTCTAGTAGGCGAGCAGTACTTC,TRBJ2-7,once,.,TRBV7-3
CASSSRGPRYEQYF,TGTGCCAGCAGTTCCAGGGGGCCCCGATACGAGCAGTACTTC,TRBJ2-7,.,TRBD1,TRBV6-5
CASSQEARVVVSLAGELFF,TGCGCCAGCAGCCAAGAGGCGCGTGTAGTGGTGTCTTTGGCCGGGGAGCTGTTTTTT,TRBJ2-2,.,.,TRBV4-3
CASSLLGAGNYGYTF,TGTGCCAGCAGTTTACTAGGGGCCGGCAACTATGGCTACACCTTC,TRBJ1-2,.,.,TRBV28
CASSVDLDTQYF,TGTGCCAGCAGCGTAGATCTAGATACGCAGTATTTT,TRBJ2-3,.,.,TRBV9
CASSQGGGELFF,TGTGCCAGCAGCCAGGGTGGCGGGGAGCTGTTTTTT,TRBJ2-2,.,.,TRBV4-2
CASSREVAGGTPDTQYF,TGCGCCAGCAGCCGGGAGGTAGCGGGGGGGACCCCAGATACGCAGTATTTT,TRBJ2-3,once,TRBD2,TRBV4-1
CAWSAKTSTYNEQFF,TGTGCCTGGAGTGCGAAGACTAGCACCTACAATGAGCAGTTCTTC,TRBJ2-1,.,TRBD2,TRBV30
CASSLVPTGAANEKLFF,TGCGCCAGCAGCTTGGTTCCCACAGGGGCCGCTAATGAAAAACTGTTTTTT,TRBJ1-4,.,TRBD1,TRBV5-1
CASSLFARGKETQYF,TGTGCCAGCAGCTTGTTTGCCAGGGGTAAGGAGACCCAGTACTTC,TRBJ2-5,.,.,TRBV5-6
CAVGTSYEQYF,TGTGCCGTGGGCACCTCCTACGAGCAGTACTTC,TRBJ2-7,.,.,TRBV28
CALAGFYNEQFF,TGTGCACTAGCGGGATTTTACAATGAGCAGTTCTTC,TRBJ2-1,few,TRBD2,TRBV2
CASSYSIGGPNEKLFF,TGTGCCAGCAGTTACTCCATTGGGGGTCCTAATGAAAAACTGTTTTTT,TRBJ1-4,.,.,TRBV6-5
CASSLDLNSPLHF,TGTGCCAGCAGCTTAGATCTTAATTCACCCCTCCACTTT,TRBJ1-6,.,.,TRBV7-9
CASSFGGSGNTIYF,TGTGCCAGCAGCTTCGGGGGCTCTGGAAACACCATATATTTT,TRBJ1-3,.,.,TRBV5-5
CASSGNRDYGYTF,TGTGCCAGCAGCGGGAACAGGGACTATGGCTACACCTTC,TRBJ1-2,.,.,TRBV25-1
CASSLSTLTDTQYF,TGTGCCAGCAGCTTATCCACTCTCACAGATACGCAGTATTTT,TRBJ2-3,.,.,TRBV11-3
CASTPQGDRGGYTF,TGTGCCAGCACCCCACAAGGGGACCGGGGAGGCTACACCTTC,TRBJ1-2,.,.,TRBV2
CASRGTAQETQYF,TGTGCCAGCAGGGGGACAGCACAAGAGACCCAGTACTTC,TRBJ2-5,.,TRBD1,TRBV6-1
CASSTGISGYTF,TGTGCCAGCAGTACAGGTATCTCTGGCTACACCTTC,TRBJ1-2,few,.,TRBV27
CASSISPGLAYEQYF,TGTGCCAGCAGCATCAGTCCGGGACTAGCTTACGAGCAGTACTTC,TRBJ2-7,.,TRBD2,TRBV7-2
CASSLLGVEQYF,TGTGCCAGCAGCCTCCTTGGAGTCGAGCAGTACTTC,TRBJ2-7,.,.,TRBV7-2
CASSYYTGEAFF,TGTGCCAGCAGTTATTATACAGGGGAGGCTTTCTTT,TRBJ1-1,few,TRBD1,TRBV6-5